The 21 T cell receptor beta chains in this list originate from one sample, sequenced in a study of response to subunit inactivated influenza vaccine. TCRdb passed the RT-PCR reads through MiXCR, listing each CDR3 protein once. The sample lists about 500,000 distinct CDR3 sequences; roughly 7.9% were seen once. This specimen consisted of PBMCs from blood, obtained less than 30 months after vaccination. Receptors were obtained from a man aged 45 to 70 who received an inactivated influenza vaccine.

This clonotype was detected ten times or more. CDR3 region: CASKSGLTSDTQYF. The CDR3 nucleotides read TGTGCCAGCAAGAGTGGGCTAACTTCAGATACGCAGTATTTT. The chain is built from TRBV2 and TRBJ2-3; D is uncertain. Trimming pared 7 bases from V and 4 bases from J, leaving 15 bases between. CDR1 SNHLY and CDR2 FYNNEI come from the germline V gene. The CDR3 contains 14 residues.

Many counts were recorded for this clonotype. V gene TRBV5-1 combines with J gene TRBJ2-7, with a weak D call TRBD2 (5 bases). V was clipped by 1 base and J by 0 bases, with 8 bases between them. The CDR3 is made up of 14 amino acids. CDR1 is SGHRS and CDR2 is YFSETQ in the germline V gene. CDR3 DNA: TGCGCCAGCAGCTTGAAAGGGAGCTCCTACGAGCAGTACTTC. Translation gives CASSLKGSSYEQYF. The variable domain in full, with the rest retrieved from reference TRBV5-1 and TRBJ2-7, is KAGVTQTPRYLIKTRGQQVTLSCSPISGHRSVSWYQQTPGQGLQFLFEYFSETQRNKGNFPGRFSGRQFSNSRSEMNVSTLELGDSALYLCASSLKGSSYEQYFGPGTRLTVT.

This chain links TRBV20-1 with TRBJ2-1; D not certain. The V gene lost 4 bases and the J gene lost 4 bases, with 17 bases spanning the gap. The CDR3 loop spans 15 amino acids. Germline lookup yields CDR1 DFQATT and CDR2 SNEGSKA (reference sequence). The CDR3 DNA reads as TGCAGTGCTAAGCCTGTAGTTCTGCGGTACAATGAGCAGTTCTTC. Protein product: CSAKPVVLRYNEQFF.

This clonotype was counted ten times or more. The V and J genes are TRBV7-9 and TRBJ2-7; D is undetermined. The CDR3 sequence is 13 residues long. Trimming took off 5 bases at V and 2 bases at J, with 10 bases between the two ends. Per germline, CDR1 SEHNR and CDR2 FQNEAQ (reference sequence). The CDR3 DNA reads as TGTGCCAGCAGCGGAACATCCGCCTACGAGCAGTACTTC. Its protein product is CASSGTSAYEQYF.

The J gene is TRBJ1-1, the V gene TRBV29-1, with D maybe TRBD1 (5 bases). Germline assignment: CDR1 SQVTM and CDR2 ANQGSEA. V lost 4 bases, J lost 1 base, and 10 bases lay in between. This CDR3 is 13 amino acids long. The CDR3 coding sequence is TGCAGCGTTGCACAGGCCCAGAACACTGAAGCTTTCTTT. Protein: CSVAQAQNTEAFF. Full variable domain (rest looked up from reference TRBV29-1 and TRBJ1-1): SAVISQKPSRDICQRGTSLTIQCQVDSQVTMMFWYRQQPGQSLTLIATANQGSEATYESGFVIDKFPISRPNLTFSTLTVSNMSPEDSSIYLCSVAQAQNTEAFFGQGTRLTVV.

J is TRBJ2-2 and V is TRBV9; the D gene is possibly TRBD2 (7 bases). V lost 4 bases, J lost 1 base, and 14 bases lay in between. The CDR3 length is 16 residues. Germline V CDR1 and CDR2: SGDLS, YYNGEE. The CDR3 reads CASSRTGGMNTGELFF. DNA of the CDR3: TGTGCCAGCAGCAGGACGGGGGGCATGAACACCGGGGAGCTGTTTTTT. Supplemented by reference TRBV9 and TRBJ2-2, the full variable domain reads DSGVTQTPKHLITATGQRVTLRCSPRSGDLSVYWYQQSLDQGLQFLIQYYNGEERAKGNILERFSAQQFPDLHSELNLSSLELGDSALYFCASSRTGGMNTGELFFGEGSRLTVL.

This chain connects TRBV29-1 to TRBJ2-1; 7 nucleotides align to TRBD2. Trimming at V came to 4 bases and at J to 6 bases, leaving 9 bases not matched to a gene. Germline assignment: CDR1 SQVTM and CDR2 ANQGSEA. The CDR3 totals 14 residues. The CDR3 bases are TGCAGCGTTGTATGGGGGAGGGCCCCCAATGAGCAGTTCTTC. Translated: CSVVWGRAPNEQFF.

The chain employs TRBV11-2 and TRBJ2-3; a weak D match, TRBD2 (6 bases). Trimming removed 1 base at V and 2 bases at J, with 16 bases between. This CDR3 region has 17 residues. The germline V gene encodes CDR1 SGHAT and CDR2 FQNNGV. CDR3 loop: CASSLGYWGVDTDTQYF. CDR3 sequence (DNA): TGTGCCAGCAGCTTAGGGTATTGGGGGGTTGACACAGATACGCAGTATTTT.

This clonotype was detected many times. The chain combines TRBV15 with TRBJ2-5, with D possibly being TRBD1 or TRBD2 (5 bases each). The V gene's germline CDR1 is LNHNV and CDR2 YYDKDF (reference sequence). Trimming pared 0 bases from V and 1 base from J, leaving 12 bases between. There are 16 residues in the CDR3. The CDR3 DNA follows: TGTGCCACCAGCAGAGAGCGTGGGACGGCCCAAGAGACCCAGTACTTC. Protein: CATSRERGTAQETQYF. Full variable domain (remainder filled in from reference TRBV15 and TRBJ2-5): DAMVIQNPRYQVTQFGKPVTLSCSQTLNHNVMYWYQQKSSQAPKLLFHYYDKDFNNEADTPDNFQSRRPNTSFCFLDIRSPGLGDTAMYLCATSRERGTAQETQYFGPGTRLLVL.

J is TRBJ2-2 and V is TRBV6-2 or TRBV6-3; 7 nucleotides match TRBD1. From germline, CDR1 is MNHEY and CDR2 SVGEGT. CDR3 length equals 15 residues. V gave up 6 bases and J gave up 4 bases; unmatched junction bases: 8. The chain's CDR3 is CASSYRQGLTGELFF. In DNA, the CDR3 is TGTGCCAGCAGCTATCGACAGGGTCTCACCGGGGAGCTGTTTTTT.

CDR3 in amino acids: CASNQDATYNEQFF. The CDR3 DNA sequence: TGTGCCAGCAACCAAGATGCTACATACAATGAGCAGTTCTTC. The chain is built from TRBV12-3 or TRBV12-4 and TRBJ2-1; D is unclear. Trimming removed 7 bases from V and 4 bases from J, with 14 bases in between. This CDR3 comprises 14 residues.

This clonotype was seen a handful of times. At one end the junction does not follow the germline gene, possibly because of a read error. The V gene is TRBV4-1, the J gene TRBJ2-1, with TRBD2 matching over 8 bases. This CDR3 spans 15 amino acids. CDR1 is MGHRA, CDR2 YSYEKL, per germline. CDR3 in DNA: TGCGCCAGCGGCCAAGATAGCGGGGCCTACAATGAGCAGTTCTTC. Protein: CASGQDSGAYNEQFF.

This clonotype came up a few times. V is TRBV25-1 and J is TRBJ2-6; D gene ambiguous. The CDR3 has 15 amino acids. The germline gives CDR1 MGHDK, CDR2 SYGVNS. V lost 6 bases to trimming and J lost 0 bases, with 9 bases between them. The CDR3, as DNA: TGTGCCAGCAGCGTCCTGAGCTCTGGGGCCAACGTCCTGACTTTC. Protein: CASSVLSSGANVLTF.

This clonotype was counted only a few times. V gene TRBV7-9 combines with J gene TRBJ2-1, with TRBD2 identical over 8 bases. The CDR3 extends over 16 amino acids. CDR1 and CDR2 (germline): SEHNR, FQNEAQ (reference sequence). With V trimmed by 5 bases and J by 3 bases, 9 bases remained unmatched. The CDR3 sequence: CASSLAGGFLYNEQFF. The CDR3, as DNA: TGTGCCAGCAGCCTGGCGGGGGGCTTTCTCTACAATGAGCAGTTCTTC.

The rearrangement links TRBV7-6 to TRBJ2-3; 9 bases are a match to TRBD2. This CDR3 comprises 16 residues. Germline V lookup: CDR1 SGHVS, CDR2 FNYEAQ. The V and J ends lost 3 bases and 5 bases, in that order; junction bases with no gene match: 9. The CDR3 loop is CASSLGRGGLGDTQYF. CDR3 nucleotides: TGTGCCAGCAGCTTGGGGCGGGGGGGCCTGGGAGATACGCAGTATTTT.

This clonotype was observed many times. The gene calls are TRBV10-3 and TRBJ1-1, with 7 bases aligning to TRBD1. The germline CDR1 and CDR2 sequences are ENHRY and SYGVKD. The ends lost 6 bases at V and 1 base at J; junction bases unmatched: 2. The CDR3 length is 13 residues. As DNA, the CDR3 is TGTGCCATCAGGGGACAGCCGAACACTGAAGCTTTCTTT. This translates into CAIRGQPNTEAFF.

The rearrangement links TRBV25-1 to TRBJ1-4, with TRBD1 as a possible D gene (5 bases). The CDR3 has 16 residues. Germline V CDR1 and CDR2: MGHDK, SYGVNS. With 3 bases removed from V and 3 bases from J, the gap between germline ends came to 14 bases. This chain's CDR3 is CASSDHTGTANEKLFF. CDR3 nucleotides: TGTGCCAGCAGTGATCACACCGGGACGGCTAATGAAAAACTGTTTTTT.

The gene calls are TRBV6-1 and TRBJ2-6, with D unresolved. V lost 10 bases and J lost 1, with 11 bases in between. Germline lookup yields CDR1 MNHNS and CDR2 SASEGT. The CDR3 loop spans 14 amino acids. The CDR3: CATQRASGANVLTF. The CDR3 DNA reads TGTGCCACTCAAAGGGCGTCTGGGGCCAACGTCCTGACTTTC.

This clonotype came up a few times. The V call is TRBV7-2, the J call TRBJ2-5; 9 positions match TRBD2. With 1 base clipped from V and 3 bases from J, the junction kept 9 bases outside the gene matches. The germline gives CDR1 SGHTA, CDR2 FQGNSA. This CDR3 spans 17 amino acids. In DNA form, the CDR3 reads TGTGCCAGCAGCTTAGGGCTAGCGGGGCCAGCTAAAGAGACCCAGTACTTC. Translating it yields CASSLGLAGPAKETQYF.

In its sample, this clonotype was seen many times. The chain recombines TRBV12-3 or TRBV12-4 with TRBJ2-3; 11 nucleotides line up with TRBD2. Unmatched junction bases numbered 1, after V lost 6 bases and J lost 5 bases. CDR3 length: 13 residues. The CDR3 DNA is TGTGCCAGCAGGGGACTAGCGGTAGATACGCAGTATTTT. This encodes CASRGLAVDTQYF.

V gene TRBV7-9 combines with J gene TRBJ2-5, with D unclear. The CDR3 runs to 11 residues. Germline assignment: CDR1 SEHNR and CDR2 FQNEAQ (reference sequence). The CDR3 loop is CAYPLGETQYF. Written as DNA, the CDR3 is TGTGCATACCCCCTAGGGGAGACCCAGTACTTC.